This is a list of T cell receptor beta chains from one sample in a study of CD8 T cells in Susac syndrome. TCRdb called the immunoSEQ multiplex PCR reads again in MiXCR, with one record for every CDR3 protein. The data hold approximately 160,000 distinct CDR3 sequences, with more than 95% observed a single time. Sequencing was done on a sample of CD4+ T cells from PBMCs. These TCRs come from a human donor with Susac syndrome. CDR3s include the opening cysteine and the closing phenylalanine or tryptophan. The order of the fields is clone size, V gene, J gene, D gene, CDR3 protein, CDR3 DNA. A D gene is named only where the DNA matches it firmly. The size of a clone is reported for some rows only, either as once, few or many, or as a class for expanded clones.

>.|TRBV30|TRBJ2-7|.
CAWNPVLGQGEQYF
TGTGCCTGGAACCCGGTACTAGGCCAGGGAGAACAGTACTTC
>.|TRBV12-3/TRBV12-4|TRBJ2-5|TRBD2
CASSFLAGVETQYF
TGTGCCAGCAGTTTCCTAGCGGGAGTTGAGACCCAGTACTTC
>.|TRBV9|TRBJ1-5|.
CASSVEGEATQPQHF
TGTGCCAGCAGCGTAGAAGGTGAAGCCACCCAGCCCCAGCATTTT
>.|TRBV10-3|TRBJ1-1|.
CATYYEPNTEAFF
TGTGCCACCTATTATGAACCGAACACTGAAGCTTTCTTT
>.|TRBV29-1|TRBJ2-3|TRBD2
CSVGTSGGGTDTQYF
TGCAGCGTCGGGACTAGCGGGGGAGGCACAGATACGCAGTATTTT
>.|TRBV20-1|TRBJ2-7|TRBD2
CSVASGSSYEQYF
TGCAGTGTCGCTAGCGGTAGCTCCTACGAGCAGTACTTC
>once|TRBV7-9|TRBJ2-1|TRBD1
CASSSDRGDNEQFF
TGTGCCAGCAGCTCGGACAGGGGTGACAATGAGCAGTTCTTC
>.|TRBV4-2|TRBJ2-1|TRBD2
CASSLTSGSAYNEQFF
TGTGCCAGCAGCCTCACTAGCGGGAGCGCCTACAATGAGCAGTTCTTC
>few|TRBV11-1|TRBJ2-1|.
CASSSNNEQFF
TGTGCCAGCAGCTCAAACAATGAGCAGTTCTTC
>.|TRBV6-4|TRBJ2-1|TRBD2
CASSELAGEGNEQFF
TGTGCCAGCAGTGAACTAGCGGGAGAGGGCAATGAGCAGTTCTTC
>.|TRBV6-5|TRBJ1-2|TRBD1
CASSSLGQPISNYGYTF
TGTGCCAGCAGTTCCTTGGGACAGCCGATCTCTAACTATGGCTACACCTTC
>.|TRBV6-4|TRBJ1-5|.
CASSDSYGNQPQHF
TGTGCCAGCAGTGACTCGTACGGCAATCAGCCCCAGCATTTT
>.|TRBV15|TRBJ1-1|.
CATSTRPLSGTEAFF
TGTGCCACCAGCACCCGTCCACTATCTGGGACTGAAGCTTTCTTT
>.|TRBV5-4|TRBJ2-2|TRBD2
CASSLPGLASTGELFF
TGTGCCAGCAGCTTGCCGGGACTAGCGTCCACCGGGGAGCTGTTTTTT
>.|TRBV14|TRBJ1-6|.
CASSQRPEPYNSPLHF
TGTGCCAGCAGCCAACGACCGGAGCCCTATAATTCACCCCTCCACTTT
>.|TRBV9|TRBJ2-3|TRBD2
CASSVGPIGGEEQYF
TGTGCCAGCAGCGTTGGCCCCATCGGGGGGGAGGAGCAGTATTTT
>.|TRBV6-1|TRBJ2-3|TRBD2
CASSVPGLTTQYF
TGTGCCAGCAGTGTCCCGGGACTAACCACGCAGTATTTT
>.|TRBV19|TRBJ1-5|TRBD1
CASRDRGDQHQPQHF
TGTGCCAGTAGGGACAGGGGGGATCAGCATCAGCCCCAGCATTTT
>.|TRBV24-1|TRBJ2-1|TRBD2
CATSVRGRGSADEQFF
TGTGCCACCAGTGTCCGCGGGAGGGGAAGTGCGGATGAGCAGTTCTTC
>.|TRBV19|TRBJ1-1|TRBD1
CASSWTGVTNTEAFF
TGTGCCAGTAGTTGGACAGGGGTTACCAACACTGAAGCTTTCTTT
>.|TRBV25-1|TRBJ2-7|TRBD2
CASSDSSGTGGYEQYF
TGTGCCAGCAGTGACTCCTCGGGAACGGGGGGCTACGAGCAGTACTTC
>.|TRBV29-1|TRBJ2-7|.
CSVEIGVGYEQYF
TGCAGCGTTGAAATAGGGGTCGGGTACGAGCAGTACTTC
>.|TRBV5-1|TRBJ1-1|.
CASSLVSMNTEAFF
TGCGCCAGCAGCTTGGTCAGTATGAACACTGAAGCTTTCTTT
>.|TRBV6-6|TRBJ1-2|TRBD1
CASSPTGTSGYTF
TGTGCCAGCTCCCCGACAGGGACCTCGGGCTACACCTTC
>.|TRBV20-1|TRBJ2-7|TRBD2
CSARGAIAGVGYEQYF
TGCAGTGCTAGGGGGGCTATAGCGGGAGTGGGTTACGAGCAGTACTTC
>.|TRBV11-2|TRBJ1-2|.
CASSLNAGDGYTF
TGTGCCAGCAGCTTAAACGCAGGGGATGGCTACACCTTC
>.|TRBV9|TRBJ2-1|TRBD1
CASSVGGDRGANEQFF
TGTGCCAGCAGCGTAGGGGGGGACAGGGGGGCGAATGAGCAGTTCTTC
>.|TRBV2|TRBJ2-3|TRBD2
CASGDYREGTQYF
TGTGCCAGCGGGGACTACCGAGAGGGGACGCAGTATTTT
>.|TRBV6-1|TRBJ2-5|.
CASSRNPEQEFQETQYF
TGTGCCAGCAGCCGCAATCCGGAACAGGAGTTCCAAGAGACCCAGTACTTC
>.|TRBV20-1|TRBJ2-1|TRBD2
CSARSGAGGVGNEQFF
TGCAGTGCTAGATCGGGCGCGGGAGGGGTGGGGAATGAGCAGTTCTTC
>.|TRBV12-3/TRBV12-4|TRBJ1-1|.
CADKTASGEAFF
TGTGCCGATAAGACGGCTTCCGGGGAAGCTTTCTTT
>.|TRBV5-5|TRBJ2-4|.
CASSLVGGQLAKNIQYF
TGTGCCAGCAGCTTAGTGGGGGGACAGCTAGCCAAAAACATTCAGTACTTC
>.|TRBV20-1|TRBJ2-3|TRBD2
CSARETSGSTDTQYF
TGCAGTGCTAGGGAGACTAGCGGTAGCACAGATACGCAGTATTTT
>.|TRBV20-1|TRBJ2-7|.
CSARVGGGYEQYF
TGCAGTGCTAGAGTGGGTGGGGGTTACGAGCAGTACTTC
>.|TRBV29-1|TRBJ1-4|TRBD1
CSVAKGAWEKLFF
TGCAGCGTTGCTAAGGGGGCTTGGGAAAAACTGTTTTTT
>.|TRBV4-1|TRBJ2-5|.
CASSLELYF
TGCGCCAGCAGCCTTGAACTTTACTTC
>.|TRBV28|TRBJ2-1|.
CASSFVWASPASTDNEQFF
TGTGCCAGCAGTTTTGTTTGGGCTAGCCCAGCGTCCACCGACAATGAGCAGTTCTTC
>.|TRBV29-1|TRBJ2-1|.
CSVSQGNNEQFF
TGCAGCGTTTCCCAGGGGAACAATGAGCAGTTCTTC
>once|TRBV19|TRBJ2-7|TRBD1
CASRSRGTAIYEQYF
TGTGCCAGTAGGTCGAGAGGGACAGCCATCTACGAGCAGTACTTC
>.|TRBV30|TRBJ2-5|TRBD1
CACDRGGETQYF
TGTGCCTGTGACAGGGGCGGCGAGACCCAGTACTTC
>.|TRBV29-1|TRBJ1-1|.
CSVDWLGAAFF
TGCAGCGTTGATTGGCTGGGTGCGGCTTTCTTT
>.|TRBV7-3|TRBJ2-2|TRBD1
CASSLSDRPNTGELFF
TGTGCCAGCAGCTTATCGGACAGGCCCAACACCGGGGAGCTGTTTTTT
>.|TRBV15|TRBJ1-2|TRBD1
CATSRGTGDVNYGYTF
TGTGCCACCAGCAGAGGGACAGGGGACGTAAACTATGGCTACACCTTC
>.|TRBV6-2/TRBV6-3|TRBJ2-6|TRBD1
CASTGGDSGANVLTF
TGTGCCAGCACAGGGGGTGACTCTGGGGCCAACGTCCTGACTTTC
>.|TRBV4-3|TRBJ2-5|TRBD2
CASSPTGTSGGAVETQYF
TGCGCCAGCAGCCCGACCGGAACTAGCGGGGGGGCCGTAGAGACCCAGTACTTC
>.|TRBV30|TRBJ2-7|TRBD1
CAWRVRGQGPYEQYF
TGTGCCTGGAGAGTGAGGGGACAGGGGCCCTACGAGCAGTACTTC
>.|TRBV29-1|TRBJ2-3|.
CSVEGRPVGLGTDTQYF
TGCAGCGTTGAAGGCCGGCCGGTCGGGTTGGGCACAGATACGCAGTATTTT
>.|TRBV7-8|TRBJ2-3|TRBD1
CAATHGQDTDTQYF
TGTGCCGCTACACACGGACAGGACACAGATACGCAGTATTTT
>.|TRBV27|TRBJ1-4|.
CASSPRPPLYEKLFF
TGTGCCAGCAGTCCCCGGCCCCCTCTTTATGAAAAACTGTTTTTT